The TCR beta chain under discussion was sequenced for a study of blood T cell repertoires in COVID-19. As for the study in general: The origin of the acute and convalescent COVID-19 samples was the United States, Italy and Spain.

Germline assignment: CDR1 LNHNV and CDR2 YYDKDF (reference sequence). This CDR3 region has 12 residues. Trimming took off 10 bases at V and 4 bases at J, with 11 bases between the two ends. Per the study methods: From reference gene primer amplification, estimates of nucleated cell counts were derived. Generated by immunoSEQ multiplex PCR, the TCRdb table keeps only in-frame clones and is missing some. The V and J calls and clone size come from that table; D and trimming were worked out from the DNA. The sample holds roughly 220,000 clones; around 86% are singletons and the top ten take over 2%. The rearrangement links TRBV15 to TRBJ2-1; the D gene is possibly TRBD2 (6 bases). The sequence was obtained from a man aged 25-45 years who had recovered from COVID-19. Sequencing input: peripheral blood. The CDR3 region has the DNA TGTGCCATTCGGGGGATTTACAATGAGCAGTTCTTC. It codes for CAIRGIYNEQFF.